Listed below are T cell receptor beta chains from one sample, sequenced in a study of graft-versus-host responses after intestinal transplantation. Libraries were prepared by immunoSEQ multiplex PCR; TCRdb keeps only in-frame clonotypes and omits some of them. The repertoire has 130,000 to 150,000 clones, around 90% of them found once; the top ten carry about 0.18%. Which antigens these TCRs recognize remains unknown. This specimen consisted of unstimulated CD4+ T cells sorted from spleen or lymph node cells, obtained before intestinal transplant. The receptors stem from a human donor who received an intestinal transplant. Both conserved end residues are part of each CDR3. The order of the fields is D gene, J gene, clone size, V gene, CDR3 protein, CDR3 DNA. The D gene is left open where the match is weak. The size of a clone is reported for some rows only, either as once, few or many, or as a class for expanded clones.

>NA|TRBJ2-1|NA|TRBV10-2
CASSDRSAITKNEQFF
TGCGCCAGCAGTGATAGGAGCGCTATAACAAAGAATGAGCAGTTCTTC
>TRBD1|TRBJ2-2|NA|TRBV7-3
CASSSTGTGGRTGTGELFF
TGTGCCAGCAGCTCCACCGGGACAGGGGGGAGGACTGGCACCGGGGAGCTGTTTTTT
>NA|TRBJ2-1|NA|TRBV30
CAWSGRGYNEQFF
TGTGCCTGGAGTGGCCGGGGATACAATGAGCAGTTCTTC
>NA|TRBJ1-1|NA|TRBV5-1
CASSLLAGVLGTEAFF
TGCGCCAGCAGCTTGCTGGCAGGTGTTTTGGGCACTGAAGCTTTCTTT
>TRBD2|TRBJ2-7|NA|TRBV7-2
CASSLARTSGSGEQYF
TGTGCCAGCAGCTTAGCCCGGACTAGCGGGAGCGGCGAGCAGTACTTC
>TRBD2|TRBJ2-3|NA|TRBV27
CASSPSGTHPDTQYF
TGTGCCAGCAGTCCTAGCGGGACTCATCCAGATACGCAGTATTTT
>NA|TRBJ2-5|few|TRBV10-1
CASSVGGIQETQYF
TGCGCCAGCAGTGTTGGGGGGATTCAAGAGACCCAGTACTTC
>NA|TRBJ2-7|NA|TRBV28
CASSFGYEQYF
TGTGCCAGCAGTTTCGGCTACGAGCAGTACTTC
>NA|TRBJ2-4|NA|TRBV5-4
CASSDGGRLAKNIQYF
TGTGCCAGCAGCGACGGTGGTCGCTTAGCCAAAAACATTCAGTACTTC
>TRBD2|TRBJ2-1|NA|TRBV19
CASSYPLDAGGSYNEQFF
TGTGCCAGTAGTTATCCCCTAGATGCGGGAGGGTCCTACAATGAGCAGTTCTTC
>NA|TRBJ2-6|NA|TRBV30
CAWVGGGANVLTF
TGTGCCTGGGTCGGTGGTGGGGCCAACGTCCTGACTTTC
>NA|TRBJ2-7|NA|TRBV27
CASSLTRTASPYEQYF
TGTGCCAGCAGTTTAACCCGGACAGCTTCCCCCTACGAGCAGTACTTC
>NA|TRBJ2-7|NA|TRBV27
CASRRSWGAFEQYF
TGTGCCAGCAGGCGAAGTTGGGGGGCGTTCGAGCAGTACTTC
>TRBD2|TRBJ2-3|NA|TRBV28
CASSFSRGRGADTQYF
TGTGCCAGCAGTTTTAGTCGCGGGAGGGGCGCAGATACGCAGTATTTT
>TRBD2|TRBJ2-1|once|TRBV5-1
CASKEASGLSSYNEQFF
TGCGCCAGCAAGGAGGCTAGCGGTTTAAGCTCCTACAATGAGCAGTTCTTC
>NA|TRBJ1-1|NA|TRBV25-1
CASSEGGARLNPEAFF
TGTGCCAGCAGTGAGGGTGGGGCAAGACTTAACCCTGAAGCTTTCTTT
>NA|TRBJ1-4|NA|TRBV6-5
CATAAPGRVGEKLFF
TGTGCCACCGCCGCCCCCGGACGGGTGGGGGAAAAACTGTTTTTT
>NA|TRBJ1-6|NA|TRBV10-3
CAISVGQGDSPLHF
TGTGCCATCAGTGTAGGGCAGGGAGATTCACCCCTCCACTTT
>TRBD2|TRBJ2-2|NA|TRBV5-1
CASSRTSGNTGELFF
TGCGCCAGCAGCCGGACTAGCGGAAACACCGGGGAGCTGTTTTTT
>NA|TRBJ2-7|NA|TRBV10-1
CASSLSSRTYEQYF
TGCGCCAGCAGTCTTAGTTCGCGAACCTACGAGCAGTACTTC
>NA|TRBJ2-6|once|TRBV11-2
CASSLGPSGANVLTF
TGTGCCAGCAGCTTAGGTCCCTCTGGGGCCAACGTCCTGACTTTC
>TRBD1|TRBJ1-1|NA|TRBV10-3
CATRTTGAAEAFF
TGTGCCACCCGGACAACAGGGGCCGCTGAAGCTTTCTTT
>NA|TRBJ1-2|NA|TRBV28
CASRPGGGTYGYTF
TGTGCCAGCAGGCCCGGGGGCGGGACCTATGGCTACACCTTC